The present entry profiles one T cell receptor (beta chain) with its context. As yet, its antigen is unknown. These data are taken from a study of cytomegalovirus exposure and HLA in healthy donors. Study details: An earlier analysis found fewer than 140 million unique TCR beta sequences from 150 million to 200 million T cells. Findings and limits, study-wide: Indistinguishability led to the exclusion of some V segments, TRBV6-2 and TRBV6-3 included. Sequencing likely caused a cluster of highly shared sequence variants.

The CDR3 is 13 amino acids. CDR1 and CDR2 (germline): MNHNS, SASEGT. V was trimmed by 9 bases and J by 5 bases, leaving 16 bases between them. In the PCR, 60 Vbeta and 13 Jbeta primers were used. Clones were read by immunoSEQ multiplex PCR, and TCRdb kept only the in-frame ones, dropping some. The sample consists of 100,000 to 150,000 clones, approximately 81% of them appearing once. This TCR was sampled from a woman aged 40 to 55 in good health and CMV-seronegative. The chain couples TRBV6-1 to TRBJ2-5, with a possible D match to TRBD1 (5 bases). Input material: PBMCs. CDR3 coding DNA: TGTGCCAGTACCGGCCTGGGGCGGGAGACCCAGTACTTC. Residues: CASTGLGRETQYF.